This is a list of T cell receptor beta chains from one sample in a study of T cells in Graves' hyperthyroidism and ophthalmopathy. TCRdb re-derived calls from the multiplex PCR reads in MiXCR, one entry per CDR3 protein. The table shows fewer than 550,000 distinct CDR3 sequences, with 15% to 17% occurring only once. What was sequenced was blood. The receptors were gathered from a young woman with Graves' hyperthyroidism. Both conserved end residues are trimmed from each CDR3. The listing skips clone size in some rows; elsewhere it reads once, few, many or a size class.

v_gene	abundance	CDR3aa
TRBV3-1	many	ASQPGTGNTIY
TRBV2	many	ASSSSGTYQETQY
TRBV13	many	ASSLPGPNEQF
TRBV4-1	few	ASSQDDGTGNQETQY
TRBV7-8	many	ASSSAPSLTDTQY
TRBV28	few	ASSLFLGRGTSTDTQY
TRBV9	many	ASSVGHGQGIYEQY
TRBV9	.	ASSAGQPFDEQF
TRBV5-8	few	ASSLVLRGSFRNEQF
TRBV7-9	.	ASSSLSGNYEQY
TRBV4-2	.	ASSQERPVTNEKLF
TRBV29-1	.	SAKDSPNQPQH
TRBV24-1	.	ATSDSRQGADTEAF
TRBV2	many	ASSGTGKNTEAF
TRBV2	many	ASSEPGRTEAF
TRBV18	.	ASSPQGLSGANVLT
TRBV20-1	few	SASGLAAGTGELF
TRBV20-1	.	SAVRTGGLSGELF
TRBV5-1	many	ASSPGPGTAYGYT
TRBV15	few	ATSQDRGNQPQH
TRBV13	.	ASSLAGGGGTEAF
TRBV6-2/TRBV6-3	many	ASSYAGDSSYEQY
TRBV20-1	few	SAREQGIHEKLF
TRBV7-6	.	ASSLGLGRDAGEQF
TRBV6-1	.	ASSTSPPGVANEKLF
TRBV12-3/TRBV12-4	many	ASSDSAWDGYT
TRBV27	.	ASSLIGDEQY
TRBV2	few	ASSGQGAPGNTIY
TRBV27	many	ASGTSGYYEQY
TRBV6-2/TRBV6-3	many	ASTPIPRSTKDTEAF
TRBV20-1	many	SARSWTSGSYEQY
TRBV7-9	.	ASSFSSGGDDTQY
TRBV7-9	many	ASSLVAGSGYTDTQY
TRBV11-2	many	ASSLDLGTVVYGYT
TRBV4-2	few	ASSQDRGRATDTQY
TRBV12-3/TRBV12-4	many	ASSLQNRVNQPQH
TRBV10-1	few	ASSTGTLIYEQF
TRBV2	many	ASSEVGIANQETQY
TRBV10-2	.	ASSLNGWLAGTDSYNEQF
TRBV5-1	.	ASSPAGDNEKLF
TRBV19	few	ASRWAGYGYT
TRBV10-3	many	AISEVTGTSGSADTQY
TRBV29-1	many	SVGGQHYEQY
TRBV12-3/TRBV12-4	few	ASSGTDLSGNTIY
TRBV4-1	.	ASSQEGTGEGNEQF
TRBV20-1	many	SASIPSEQY
TRBV3-1	many	ASSPDPTSGGYNEQF
TRBV12-3/TRBV12-4	many	ASSPRISTDTQY
TRBV20-1	few	SARDPDKGNEQY
TRBV9	few	ASSPTGVDEQY
TRBV12-3/TRBV12-4	.	ASSLIRTGESGELF
TRBV5-6	.	ASTREGNEQF
TRBV5-5	few	ASSWNAAETQY
TRBV7-2	many	ASSLVSHRGGTEAF
TRBV6-1	many	ASSGTFMNTEAF
TRBV7-9	.	ASSRDRGHEPQH
TRBV7-8	many	ASSLRGSYNEQF
TRBV2	few	ASRTGGGYNSPLH
TRBV20-1	few	SARTLSGGAFLKF
TRBV3-1	many	ASNQDIVGSRTDTQY